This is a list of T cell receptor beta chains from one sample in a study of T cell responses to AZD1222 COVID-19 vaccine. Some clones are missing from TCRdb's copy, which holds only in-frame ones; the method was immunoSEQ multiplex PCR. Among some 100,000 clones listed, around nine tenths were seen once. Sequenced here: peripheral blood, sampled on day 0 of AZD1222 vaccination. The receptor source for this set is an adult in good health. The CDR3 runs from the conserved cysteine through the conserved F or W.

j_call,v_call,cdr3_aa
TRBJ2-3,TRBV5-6,CASSPAKTDTQYF
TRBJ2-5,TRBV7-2,CASSRQTGEETQYF
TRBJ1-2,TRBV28,CASSFQGTGGPNYGYTF
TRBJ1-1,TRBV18,CASSPSTGTVNTEAFF
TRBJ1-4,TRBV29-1,CSVTTGGGEKLFF
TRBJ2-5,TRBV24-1,CATSDPGLGQETQYF
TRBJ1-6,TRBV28,CASKPGVSSPLHF
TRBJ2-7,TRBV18,CASSPPGQGTHEQYF
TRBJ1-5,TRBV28,CASRGQENSNQPQHF
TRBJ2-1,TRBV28,CASSRDNSYNEQFF
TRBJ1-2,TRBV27,CASSLSAGGYGYTF
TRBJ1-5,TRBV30,CAWSVRADNQPQHF
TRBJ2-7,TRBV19,CASSTPFSGAVEQYF
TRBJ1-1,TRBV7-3,CASSSGLNTEAFF
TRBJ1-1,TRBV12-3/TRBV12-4,CASSSGTPEAFF
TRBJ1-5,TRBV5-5,CASSGDRGRIGNQPQHF
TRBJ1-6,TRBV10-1,CASSEGNNSPLHF
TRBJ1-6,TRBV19,CASSIIRDRASPLHF
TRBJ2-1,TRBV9,CASSVADINNEQFF
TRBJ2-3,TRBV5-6,CASSFGYRSTDTQYF
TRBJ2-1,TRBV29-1,CSVEPHYGTNEQFF
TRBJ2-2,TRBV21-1,CASSKAPANTGELFF
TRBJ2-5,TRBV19,CASSIKGGQETQYF
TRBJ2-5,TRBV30,CAWSVAGETQYF
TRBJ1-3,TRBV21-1,CARVDRGLSSGNTIYF
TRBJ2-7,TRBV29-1,CSVPGLAGVEQYF
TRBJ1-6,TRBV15,CATQGARNSPLHF
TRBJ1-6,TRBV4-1,CASSQETAGGGSPLHF
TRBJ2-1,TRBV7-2,CASTSYSYNEQFF
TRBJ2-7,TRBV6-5,CASSRDGQLREQYF
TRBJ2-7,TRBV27,CASSLSPGLAGGNEQYF
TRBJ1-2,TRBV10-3,CAISGVGIGYGYTF
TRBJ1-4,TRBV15,CATSEGANEKLFF
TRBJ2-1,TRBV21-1,CASSPEGGPDEQFF
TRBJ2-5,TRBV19,CASSIGVAGSMETQYF
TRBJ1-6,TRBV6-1,CASSEFAGPVSPLHF
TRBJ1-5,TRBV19,CASSIDRGHLTGNQPQHF
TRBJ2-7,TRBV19,CASSKLASGAYEQYF
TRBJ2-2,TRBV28,CASSFRDRGITGELFF
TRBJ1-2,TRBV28,CASSLRPGTNNYGYTF
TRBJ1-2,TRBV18,CASSDREGGYTF
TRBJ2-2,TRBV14,CASSHLRGDTGELFF
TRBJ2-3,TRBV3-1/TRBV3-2,CASSRSGSTDTQYF
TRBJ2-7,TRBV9,CASSVGDGNYEQYF
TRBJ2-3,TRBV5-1,CASSSRATASTDTQYF
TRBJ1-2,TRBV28,CASSPGNRDRDGYTF
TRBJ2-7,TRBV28,CASSSYQAEGTGGLGEQYF
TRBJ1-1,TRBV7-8,CASSLVEGAGYTEAFF
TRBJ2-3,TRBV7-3,CASSLGGWSTDTQYF
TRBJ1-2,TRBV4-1,CASSLPEGRIYGYTF
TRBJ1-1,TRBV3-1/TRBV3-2,CASSQVLNTEAFF
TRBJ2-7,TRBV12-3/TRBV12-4,CASRQGEGEQYF
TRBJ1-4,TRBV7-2,CASSPDRGEKLFF